This T cell receptor beta chain was sequenced for a study of control samples from healthy donors and cancer patients (dated by TCRdb to about 2020). Receptor amplification or capture employed the immunoSEQ multiplex PCR assay. This immuneACCESS table, as held by TCRdb, lists in-frame sequences with V and J called but not all clones. Of the missing ones, under half trace to an unresolved V gene in checked studies; the others have no known cause. Here the sample has over 85,000 clones; about 81% occur a single time. Of the sample, around 35% falls within the top ten clones. About this clone itself: The specificity of this receptor is unknown. Per-nucleotide qualities are absent, and no much larger clonotype sits a single base away.

V sheds 0 bases and J sheds 0 bases, leaving 11 bases between their ends. CDR1 and CDR2, per the germline V gene (reference sequence), are LNHDA and SQIVND. The CDR3 spans 16 residues, from the cysteine through the phenylalanine. Kept here is only the CDR3 DNA, which spans 48 bases and is read in frame from base 1. The sequenced sample consisted of PBMCs. This sequence originates from a man in his sixties or seventies with lung cancer. The chain is made from TRBV19 and TRBJ1-1; the D gene is possibly TRBD1, with 5 bases matching. The CDR3 is CASSIDGGRLNTEAFF. In nucleotides, the sequence is TGTGCCAGTAGTATAGACGGGGGACGGTTGAACACTGAAGCTTTCTTT.